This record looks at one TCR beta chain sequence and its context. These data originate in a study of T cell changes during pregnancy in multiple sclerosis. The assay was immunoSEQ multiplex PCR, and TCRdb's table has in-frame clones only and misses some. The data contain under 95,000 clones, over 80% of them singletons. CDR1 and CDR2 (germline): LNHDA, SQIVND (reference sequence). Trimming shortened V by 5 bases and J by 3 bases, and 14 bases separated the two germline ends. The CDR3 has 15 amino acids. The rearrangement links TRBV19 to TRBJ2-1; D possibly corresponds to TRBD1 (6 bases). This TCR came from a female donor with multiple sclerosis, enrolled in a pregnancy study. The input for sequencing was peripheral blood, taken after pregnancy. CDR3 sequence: CASSPRGVGYNEQFF. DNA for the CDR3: TGTGCCAGTAGTCCCAGGGGAGTAGGCTACAATGAGCAGTTCTTC.